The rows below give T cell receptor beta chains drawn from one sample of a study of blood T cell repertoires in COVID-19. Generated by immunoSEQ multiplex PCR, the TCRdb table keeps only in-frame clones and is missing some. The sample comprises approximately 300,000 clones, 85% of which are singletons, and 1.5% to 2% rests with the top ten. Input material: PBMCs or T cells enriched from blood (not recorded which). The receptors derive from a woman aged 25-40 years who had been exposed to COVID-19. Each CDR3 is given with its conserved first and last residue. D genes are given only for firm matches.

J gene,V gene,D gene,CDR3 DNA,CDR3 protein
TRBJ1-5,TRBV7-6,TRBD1,TGTGCCAGCAGCTTAGTTTGGTGCAGGGGGTTCGATCAGCCCCAGCATTTT,CASSLVWCRGFDQPQHF
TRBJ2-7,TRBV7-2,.,TGTGCCAGCAGCTTATACGGCCTCACCGGGGACGAGCAGTACTTC,CASSLYGLTGDEQYF
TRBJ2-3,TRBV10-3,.,TGTGCCATCAGTGAGGAGGGAGGACGCACAGATACGCAGTATTTT,CAISEEGGRTDTQYF
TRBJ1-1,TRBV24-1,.,TGTGCCACCAGGAGCCACTTGAACACTGAAGCTTTCTTT,CATRSHLNTEAFF
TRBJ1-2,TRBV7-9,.,TGTGCCAGCAGCTTGACCCTCGGGGATGGCTACACCTTC,CASSLTLGDGYTF
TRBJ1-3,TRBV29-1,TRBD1,TGCAGCGGCCAACGGGACAGCTCTGGAAACACCATATATTTT,CSGQRDSSGNTIYF
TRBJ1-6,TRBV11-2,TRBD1,TGTGCCAGCAGCCTCAGGGGGCGTAATTCACCCCTCCACTTT,CASSLRGRNSPLHF
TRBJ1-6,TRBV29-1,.,TGCAGCGTTGAAGATCTGGAGGAAGGAGATTCACCCCTCCACTTT,CSVEDLEEGDSPLHF
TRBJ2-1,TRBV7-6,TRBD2,TGTGCCAGCAGGGGGGCGAGCGGGAGGGTGGGCAATGAGCAGTTCTTC,CASRGASGRVGNEQFF
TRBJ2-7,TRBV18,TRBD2,TGTGCCAGCTCACCAAGGGGACTAGCGGGAGAGACGTTTGGCTACGAGCAGTACTTC,CASSPRGLAGETFGYEQYF
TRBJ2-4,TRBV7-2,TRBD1,TGTGCCAGCAGCTTAGAGGGGACAGGGGCGTACATTCAGTACTTC,CASSLEGTGAYIQYF
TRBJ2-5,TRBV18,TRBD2,TGTGCCAGCTCACGTGTCTCGGGGGGAGGAATCACGATCAAGCAAGAGACCCAGTACTTC,CASSRVSGGGITIKQETQYF